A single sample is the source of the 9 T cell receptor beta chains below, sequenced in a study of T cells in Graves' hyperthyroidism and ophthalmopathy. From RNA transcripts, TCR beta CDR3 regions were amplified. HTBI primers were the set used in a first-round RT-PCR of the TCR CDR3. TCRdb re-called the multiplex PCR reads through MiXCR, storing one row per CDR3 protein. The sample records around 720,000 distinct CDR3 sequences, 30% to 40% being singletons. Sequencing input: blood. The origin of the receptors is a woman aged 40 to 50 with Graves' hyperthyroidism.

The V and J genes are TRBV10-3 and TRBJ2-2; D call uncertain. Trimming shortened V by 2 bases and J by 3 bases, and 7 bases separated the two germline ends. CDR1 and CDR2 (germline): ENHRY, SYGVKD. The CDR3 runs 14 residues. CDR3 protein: CAISENLYTGELFF. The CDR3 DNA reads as TGTGCCATCAGTGAGAATCTGTACACCGGGGAGCTGTTTTTT.

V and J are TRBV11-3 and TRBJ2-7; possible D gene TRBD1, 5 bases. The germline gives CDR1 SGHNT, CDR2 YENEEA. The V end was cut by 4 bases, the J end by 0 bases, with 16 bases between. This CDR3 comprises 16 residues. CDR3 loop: CASSSIPTVFSYEQYF. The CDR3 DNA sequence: TGTGCCAGCAGCTCCATCCCGACAGTCTTCTCCTACGAGCAGTACTTC. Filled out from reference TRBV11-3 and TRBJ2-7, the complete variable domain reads EAGVVQSPRYKIIEKKQPVAFWCNPISGHNTLYWYLQNLGQGPELLIRYENEEAVDDSQLPKDRFSAERLKGVDSTLKIQPAELGDSAVYLCASSSIPTVFSYEQYFGPGTRLTVT.

CDR3 loop: CASSDGYRSRSYEQYF. The CDR3, as DNA: TGTGCCAGCAGTGACGGTTACAGGAGCCGCTCCTACGAGCAGTACTTC. The chain uses TRBV6-1 and TRBJ2-7; tentative D call: TRBD1 (5 bases). This CDR3 is built from 16 residues. The germline CDR1 and CDR2 sequences are MNHNS and SASEGT. V lost 3 bases and J lost 0, with 15 bases in between.

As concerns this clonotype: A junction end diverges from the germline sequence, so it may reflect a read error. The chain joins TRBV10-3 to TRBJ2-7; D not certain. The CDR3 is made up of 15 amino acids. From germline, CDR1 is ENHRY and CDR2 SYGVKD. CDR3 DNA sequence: TGTGCCAGCAGTGAAGCCGTGATTAAAACCTACGAGCAGTACTTC. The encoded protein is CASSEAVIKTYEQYF.

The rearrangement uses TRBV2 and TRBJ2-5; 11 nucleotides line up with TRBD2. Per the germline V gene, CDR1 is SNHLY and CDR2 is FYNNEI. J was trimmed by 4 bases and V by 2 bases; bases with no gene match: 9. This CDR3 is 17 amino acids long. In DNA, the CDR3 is TGTGCCAGCAGTGAAACAAACGGGGGGACTAGCGGAGAGACCCAGTACTTC. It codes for CASSETNGGTSGETQYF.

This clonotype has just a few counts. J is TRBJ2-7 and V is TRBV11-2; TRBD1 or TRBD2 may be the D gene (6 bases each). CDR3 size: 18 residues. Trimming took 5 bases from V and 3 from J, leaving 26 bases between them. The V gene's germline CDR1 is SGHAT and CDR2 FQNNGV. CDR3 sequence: CASSSSPDRGGNYYEQYF. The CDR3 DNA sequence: TGTGCCAGCAGCAGTTCCCCGGACAGAGGGGGGAATTACTACGAGCAGTACTTC.

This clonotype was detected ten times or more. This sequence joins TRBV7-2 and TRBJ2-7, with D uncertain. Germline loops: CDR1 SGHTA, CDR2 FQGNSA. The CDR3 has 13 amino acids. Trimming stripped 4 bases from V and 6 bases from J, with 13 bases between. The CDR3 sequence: CASSSTSSGEQYF. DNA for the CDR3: TGTGCCAGCAGCTCGACTTCCTCGGGCGAGCAGTACTTC.

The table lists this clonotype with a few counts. This chain's CDR3 is CASSQSPQATTGPQHF. The CDR3 nucleotides are TGTGCCAGTAGCCAGTCCCCACAGGCCACTACAGGGCCCCAGCATTTT. The chain employs TRBV19 and TRBJ1-5; maybe TRBD1 (5 bases). Deletions cut 6 bases from V and 9 bases from J, with 24 bases between. The CDR3 runs to 16 residues. Germline assignment: CDR1 LNHDA and CDR2 SQIVND (reference sequence).

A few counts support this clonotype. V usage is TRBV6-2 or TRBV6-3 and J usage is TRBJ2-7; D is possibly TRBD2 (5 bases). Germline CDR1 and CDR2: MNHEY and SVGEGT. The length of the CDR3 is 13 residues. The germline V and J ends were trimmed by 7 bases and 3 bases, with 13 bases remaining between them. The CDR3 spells CASTTGRSYEQYF. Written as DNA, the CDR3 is TGTGCCAGCACAACGGGGAGAAGCTACGAGCAGTACTTC.